This T cell receptor (beta chain) derives from a study of T cells in Graves' hyperthyroidism and ophthalmopathy. Findings and caveats of the study: Stable hyperthyroidism and ophthalmopathy were separated using 13 V-J signatures.

After removal of 6 bases from V and 2 bases from J, the junction contained 9 bases not matched to a gene. Germline values: CDR1 MDHEN, CDR2 SYDVKM. CDR3 length equals 15 residues. A note on this clonotype: What it binds is not known.

It was RNA transcripts that yielded the amplified TCR beta CDR3 regions. RT-PCR in the first round (using the HTBI primer set) targeted the TCR CDR3. A single record per CDR3 protein comes from TCRdb applying MiXCR to the multiplex PCR reads. The data contain roughly 400,000 distinct CDR3 sequences, 20% to 30% of them singletons. The study excluded patients with uncontrolled infection, other autoimmune disease, pregnancy or lactation. Sequenced material: blood. The receptor was derived from a man aged 45 to 65 with Graves' hyperthyroidism. This chain joins TRBV28 and TRBJ1-2; 7 bases are a match to TRBD1. CDR3 in amino acids: CASSSTGISNYGYTF. DNA of the CDR3: TGTGCCAGCAGCTCGACAGGGATCTCGAACTATGGCTACACCTTC.